This T cell receptor beta chain was captured by sequencing in a study of T cell responses to AZD1222 COVID-19 vaccine. The study, taken as a whole, reports: Sampling captured repertoires only after the peak T cell response. Spike-specific TCRs gained breadth and depth after people received two AZD1222 doses. The CD4 TCRs associated with vaccination extended across spike and predominated at 160-218 and 743-854.

As for this clone: Its antigen is currently unknown.

Libraries were prepared by immunoSEQ multiplex PCR; TCRdb keeps only in-frame clonotypes and omits some of them. The sample has 55,000 to 70,000 clones; 89% are singletons. This CDR3 spans 13 amino acids. The germline V gene encodes CDR1 MNHEY and CDR2 SVGEGT. Trimming removed 2 bases at V and 0 bases at J, with 4 bases between. The chain links TRBV6-2 or TRBV6-3 to TRBJ2-5; D ambiguous. The material was peripheral blood, obtained 28 days after the second AZD1222 dose. The TCR was taken from an adult who received the AZD1222 COVID-19 vaccine. CDR3 nucleotide sequence: TGTGCCAGCAGTTACGTCAACCAAGAGACCCAGTACTTC. It is translated as CASSYVNQETQYF.